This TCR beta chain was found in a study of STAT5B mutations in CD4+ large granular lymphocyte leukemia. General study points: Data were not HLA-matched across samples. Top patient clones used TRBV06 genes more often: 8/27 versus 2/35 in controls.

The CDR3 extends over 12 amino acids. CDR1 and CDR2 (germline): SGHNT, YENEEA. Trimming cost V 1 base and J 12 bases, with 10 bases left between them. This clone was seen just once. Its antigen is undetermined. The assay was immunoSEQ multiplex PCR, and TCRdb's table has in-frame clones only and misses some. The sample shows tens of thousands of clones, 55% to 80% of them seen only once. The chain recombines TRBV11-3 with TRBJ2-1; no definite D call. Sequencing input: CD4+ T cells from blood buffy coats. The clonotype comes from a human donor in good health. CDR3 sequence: CASSLVKLRQFF. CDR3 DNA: TGTGCCAGCAGCTTAGTTAAACTGCGGCAGTTCTTC.